This TCR beta chain was observed in a study of cytomegalovirus exposure and HLA in healthy donors. PCR employed 60 Vbeta and 13 Jbeta primers. The data were produced by immunoSEQ multiplex PCR, yet TCRdb's version contains in-frame clones alone and is incomplete. The table shows about 160,000 clones, with approximately 70% occurring only once. Concerning this clone: Antigen unknown.

CDR3 length: 12 residues. Trimming took 3 bases from V and 5 from J, leaving 7 bases between them. Germline CDR1 SEHNR, CDR2 FQNEAQ (reference sequence). Study findings and constraints: It has been reported that TCR beta sequences accurately predicted the HLA-A and HLA-B alleles of most subjects. Prior analysis indicated that the majority of TCR beta V segments exhibited productivity approximately 87% or approximately 30% of the time. In a later analysis, common viral pathogens appeared linked to several of the most significant clusters. In a later analysis, CMV-associated beta chains were mostly HLA-associated, it appeared.

This chain connects TRBV7-9 to TRBJ1-2; a weak D match, TRBD1 (6 bases). The sequence was obtained from a woman between 18 and 29 years old in good health and CMV-seronegative. Specimen: PBMCs. CDR3 coding DNA: TGTGCCAGCAGCTTGGACAGATATGGCTACACCTTC. It is translated as CASSLDRYGYTF.